This passage covers 23 T cell receptor beta chains from one sample sequenced in a study of blood T cell repertoires in COVID-19. Only in-frame clones appear in the TCRdb table, and some are missing; sequencing was by immunoSEQ multiplex PCR. This sample has about 150,000 clones; approximately 85% occur once, and the top ten carry 0.63%. The sample was peripheral blood. The receptors derive from a man aged 55 to 69 with COVID-19, enrolled during active disease.

The chain uses TRBV6-5 and TRBJ1-2; 8 bases map to TRBD1. V gave up 2 bases and J gave up 4 bases; unmatched junction bases: 6. CDR1 MNHEY and CDR2 SVGAGI come from the germline V gene. The CDR3 totals 15 residues. DNA for the CDR3: TGTGCCAGCAGTTACGGGGTAGGACAGGGCTATGGCTACACCTTC. This gives the protein CASSYGVGQGYGYTF.

The V call is TRBV24-1, the J call TRBJ2-7; 7 bases align to TRBD1. V lost 7 bases and J lost 4; bases outside the gene matches: 12. This CDR3 is 15 amino acids long. In germline, CDR1 is KGHDR, CDR2 SFDVKD. CDR3 DNA sequence: TGTGCCACCAGCGATACCGAACAGGGGCGATACGAGCAGTACTTC. Translated, it gives CATSDTEQGRYEQYF.

The V and J genes are TRBV6-2 or TRBV6-3 and TRBJ1-1, with D possibly matching TRBD1 (6 bases). The CDR3 loop spans 15 amino acids. Germline V lookup: CDR1 MNHEY, CDR2 SVGEGT. With 5 bases removed from V and 1 base from J, the gap between germline ends came to 14 bases. The CDR3 region has the DNA TGTGCCAGCAGTACCCGGAGACAGGCGAACACTGAAGCTTTCTTT. This codes for CASSTRRQANTEAFF.

V usage is TRBV24-1 and J usage is TRBJ2-2; 12 positions agree with TRBD2. The CDR3 is 15 amino acids. The ends lost 9 bases at V and 3 bases at J; junction bases unmatched: 4. Germline V gives CDR1 KGHDR, CDR2 SFDVKD. This chain's CDR3 is CATQLAGGDTGELFF. DNA of the CDR3: TGTGCCACCCAACTAGCGGGAGGAGACACCGGGGAGCTGTTTTTT.

The chain employs TRBV6-6 and TRBJ2-7, with TRBD1 identical over 9 bases. This CDR3 has 15 amino acids. The V gene's germline CDR1 is MNHNY and CDR2 SVGAGI (reference sequence). V lost 6 bases and J lost 0; bases outside the gene matches: 6. The CDR3: CASRAGQGSSYEQYF. The CDR3 nucleotides are TGTGCCAGCAGAGCCGGACAGGGGAGCTCCTACGAGCAGTACTTC.

This clone was found once. The chain recombines TRBV2 with TRBJ2-3, with D unclear. V was trimmed by 6 bases and J by 2 bases, leaving 15 bases between them. Germline CDR1 SNHLY, CDR2 FYNNEI. The CDR3 is 15 residues long. The CDR3 loop reads CASSLSTQNTDTQYF. In nucleotides, the CDR3 is TGTGCCAGCAGCTTGTCTACCCAAAACACAGATACGCAGTATTTT.

V gene TRBV7-8 combines with J gene TRBJ1-3, with unresolved D. Trimming pared 3 bases from V and 0 bases from J, leaving 9 bases between. Germline assignment: CDR1 SGHVS and CDR2 FQNEAQ. This CDR3 is built from 15 residues. This CDR3 is CASSLRQFSGNTIYF. CDR3 DNA: TGTGCCAGCAGCTTGCGGCAGTTCTCTGGAAACACCATATATTTT.

The chain is built from TRBV9 and TRBJ2-1, with TRBD2 identical over 10 bases. Per the germline V gene, CDR1 is SGDLS and CDR2 is YYNGEE. J was trimmed by 6 bases and V by 6 bases; bases with no gene match: 9. The length of the CDR3 is 15 residues. The CDR3 is CASTAGGTSVNEQFF. The DNA of the CDR3 is TGTGCCAGCACCGCGGGGGGGACTAGCGTCAATGAGCAGTTCTTC.

The chain is built from TRBV30 and TRBJ2-2, with a possible D match to TRBD1 (6 bases). The length of the CDR3 is 14 residues. The V gene's germline CDR1 is GTSNPN and CDR2 SVGIG (reference sequence). The V gene lost 1 base and the J gene lost 2 bases, with 8 bases spanning the gap. The CDR3 nucleotides are TGTGCCTGGAGTGGAGGGACAAACACCGGGGAGCTGTTTTTT. Translation gives CAWSGGTNTGELFF. Full variable domain (missing parts from reference TRBV30 and TRBJ2-2): SQTIHQWPATLVQPVGSPLSLECTVEGTSNPNLYWYRQAAGRGLQLLFYSVGIGQISSEVPQNLSASRPQDRQFILSSKKLLLSDSGFYLCAWSGGTNTGELFFGEGSRLTVL.

The chain employs TRBV7-3 and TRBJ2-2; the D gene is possibly TRBD2 (6 bases). The length of the CDR3 is 14 residues. V was clipped by 4 bases and J by 9 bases, with 15 bases between them. CDR1 and CDR2 (germline): SGHTA, FQGTGA. The DNA for the CDR3 is TGTGCCAGCAGCTCATCCGGGGGTCTACGGGAGCTGTTTTTT. It translates to CASSSSGGLRELFF.

V usage is TRBV19 and J usage is TRBJ1-1; the match to TRBD1 covers 7 bases. V dropped 7 bases and J dropped 8; count of bases not matched to a gene: 13. This CDR3 has 14 amino acids. From germline, CDR1 is LNHDA and CDR2 SQIVND (reference sequence). The CDR3 is CASTTLGQPLEAFF. The CDR3 bases are TGTGCCAGTACCACACTGGGACAGCCGCTGGAAGCTTTCTTT.

The chain joins TRBV7-9 to TRBJ1-2; TRBD1 agrees at 7 bases. CDR1 is SEHNR, CDR2 FQNEAQ, per germline (reference sequence). The CDR3 contains 16 residues. After removal of 2 bases from V and 3 bases from J, the junction contained 9 bases not matched to a gene. Here the CDR3 DNA reads TGTGCCAGCAGCTTACTTTTGGGGACAGCGGACTATGGCTACACCTTC. Its translation is CASSLLLGTADYGYTF. Based on the CDR3 plus reference TRBV7-9 and TRBJ1-2, the full variable domain is DTGVSQNPRHKITKRGQNVTFRCDPISEHNRLYWYRQTLGQGPEFLTYFQNEAQLEKSRLLSDRFSAERPKGSFSTLEIQRTEQGDSAMYLCASSLLLGTADYGYTFGSGTRLTVV.

This chain joins TRBV4-1 and TRBJ1-6, with TRBD1 matching over 7 bases. Losses at the gene ends were 6 bases for V and 3 bases for J; bases not matched to a gene: 5. The CDR3 runs to 15 residues. CDR1 is MGHRA and CDR2 is YSYEKL in the germline V gene. The chain's CDR3 is CASRATGVYNSPLHF. As DNA, the CDR3 is TGCGCCAGCAGGGCCACAGGGGTCTATAATTCACCCCTCCACTTT.

The chain links TRBV9 to TRBJ2-1, with TRBD2 identical over 8 bases. This CDR3 comprises 15 residues. The ends lost 3 bases at V and 2 bases at J; junction bases unmatched: 4. The germline V gene has CDR1 SGDLS and CDR2 YYNGEE. Written as DNA, the CDR3 is TGTGCCAGCAGCGGAAGCGGGAGTCCCTACAATGAGCAGTTCTTC. This codes for CASSGSGSPYNEQFF. Supplemented by reference TRBV9 and TRBJ2-1, the full variable domain reads DSGVTQTPKHLITATGQRVTLRCSPRSGDLSVYWYQQSLDQGLQFLIQYYNGEERAKGNILERFSAQQFPDLHSELNLSSLELGDSALYFCASSGSGSPYNEQFFGPGTRLTVL.

This clone was seen only once. The gene calls are TRBV27 and TRBJ1-1, with 8 nucleotides matching TRBD1. CDR1 is MNHEY, CDR2 SMNVEV, per germline (reference sequence). The ends lost 0 bases at V and 0 bases at J; junction bases unmatched: 0. CDR3 length: 15 amino acids. CDR3 amino acids: CASSLSTGVNTEAFF. CDR3 coding DNA: TGTGCCAGCAGTTTATCGACAGGGGTGAACACTGAAGCTTTCTTT.

The chain couples TRBV19 to TRBJ1-1, with D possibly TRBD1 on 6 matching bases. The CDR3 has 14 amino acids. Trimming removed 6 bases from V and 3 bases from J, with 14 bases in between. The germline gives CDR1 LNHDA, CDR2 SQIVND (reference sequence). CDR3 in amino acids: CASSLTGRDTEAFF. The DNA of the CDR3 is TGTGCCAGTAGCCTGACAGGTAGGGACACTGAAGCTTTCTTT.

The chain links TRBV5-1 to TRBJ2-1, with 10 bases matching TRBD2. The CDR3 extends over 15 amino acids. The germline CDR1 and CDR2 sequences are SGHRS and YFSETQ. J gave up 4 bases and V 4 bases, and 5 bases lay outside the gene matches. CDR3 DNA: TGCGCCAGCAGCAATAGCGGGGGGCGTTACAATGAGCAGTTCTTC. Encoded protein: CASSNSGGRYNEQFF. The entire variable domain, with the rest obtained from reference TRBV5-1 and TRBJ2-1, is as follows: KAGVTQTPRYLIKTRGQQVTLSCSPISGHRSVSWYQQTPGQGLQFLFEYFSETQRNKGNFPGRFSGRQFSNSRSEMNVSTLELGDSALYLCASSNSGGRYNEQFFGPGTRLTVL.

Only a few counts were recorded for this clone. The chain recombines TRBV2 with TRBJ2-4; 7 positions match TRBD1. In germline, CDR1 is SNHLY, CDR2 FYNNEI. V lost 2 bases to trimming and J lost 0 bases; unmatched junction nucleotides: 4. The CDR3 is 16 amino acids. DNA for the CDR3: TGTGCCAGCAGTGAACCGGGACAGCTAGCCAAAAACATTCAGTACTTC. This encodes CASSEPGQLAKNIQYF.

This clone turned up a few times. V gene TRBV6-5 combines with J gene TRBJ2-7; 7 bases match TRBD1. Germline V gives CDR1 MNHEY, CDR2 SVGAGI. The CDR3 totals 12 residues. Germline trimming cut 8 bases from V and 2 bases from J; bases unmatched to any gene: 3. CDR3 coding DNA: TGTGCCAGCCGGACAGGAGCCTACGAGCAGTACTTC. Amino acids: CASRTGAYEQYF.

This clone was found a few times. This rearrangement joins TRBV7-2 to TRBJ1-6, with 7 positions matching TRBD1. The V segment lost 6 bases and the J segment 8 bases; nucleotides outside the gene matches: 13. There are 16 residues in the CDR3. From germline, CDR1 is SGHTA and CDR2 FQGNSA. The CDR3 is CASRPEGGTDYSPLHF. The CDR3 bases are TGTGCCAGCAGGCCCGAGGGTGGGACAGACTATTCACCCCTCCACTTT. The full variable domain, completed using reference TRBV7-2 and TRBJ1-6, is GAGVSQSPSNKVTEKGKDVELRCDPISGHTALYWYRQSLGQGLEFLIYFQGNSAPDKSGLPSDRFSAERTGGSVSTLTIQRTQQEDSAVYLCASRPEGGTDYSPLHFGNGTRLTVT.

The chain combines TRBV6-4 with TRBJ2-3; 7 positions agree with TRBD1. CDR1 is MRHNA and CDR2 is SNTAGT in the germline V gene. V shed 6 bases, J shed 0 bases, and the junction held 3 bases outside the gene matches. The CDR3 extends over 14 amino acids. In DNA form, the CDR3 reads TGTGCCAGCAGCCAACAGGGGAGCACAGATACGCAGTATTTT. It yields the protein CASSQQGSTDTQYF.

This clone turned up a few times. The rearrangement links TRBV3-1 (or the pseudogene TRBV3-2) to TRBJ2-1; 14 bases are a match to TRBD2. Trimming removed 5 bases from V and 9 bases from J; junction bases left unmatched: 9. The germline V gene encodes CDR1 LGHDT and CDR2 YNNKEL (reference sequence). The CDR3 consists of 16 residues. The chain's CDR3 is CASSAQGTSGGSEQFF. CDR3 bases: TGTGCCAGCAGCGCACAGGGGACTAGCGGGGGAAGTGAGCAGTTCTTC.

This chain links TRBV5-1 with TRBJ1-3; TRBD1 matches at 8 bases. Trimming took 0 bases from V and 0 from J; bases not matched to a gene: 8. CDR1 and CDR2 from the germline V gene are SGHRS and YFSETQ. The CDR3 loop spans 18 amino acids. The CDR3: CASSLEPGTGVSGNTIYF. The CDR3 DNA reads as TGCGCCAGCAGCTTGGAACCTGGGACAGGTGTCTCTGGAAACACCATATATTTT.